What follows describes a single TCR beta chain. This clonotype was picked up many times. Its specific antigen is unknown. The input lacks base qualities; no much larger clone sits a single base away. The sample's treatment or condition label, decoded: live attenuated yellow fever vaccine strain. PBMCs were isolated from peripheral blood using a standard Ficoll-Paque protocol. CD4 and CD8 T-cell fractions were isolated with Dynabeads CD4 and CD8 positive selection kits. TriZol was used to extract RNA from bulk PBMCs, CD4 and CD8 fractions, and dextramer-positive and dextramer-negative fractions. The sample originates from a study of T cells after yellow fever vaccination (dated by TCRdb to between 2018 and 2021). Turning to the overall study: The SMART-Seq v4 Ultra Low Input RNA kit was used to prepare libraries from fractions with low cell numbers. To follow T-cell clones before and after primary and booster YFV17D yellow fever vaccination, bulk TCR alpha and beta repertoires were sequenced over time. Two healthy male donors made up the cohort, one aged 18 to 30 years and the other aged 30 to 40 years. Blood was collected at multiple timepoints before and after primary and secondary immunization, and bulk PBMC replicates and cell subsets were isolated.

Trimmed from V: 2 bases; trimmed from J: 6 bases; junction bases lacking a gene match: 10. Reading from cysteine to phenylalanine, the CDR3 counts 16 amino acids. Only the CDR3 DNA stays, 48 bases, in frame from base 1. CDR1 MNHEY and CDR2 SVGAGI are derived from the germline V gene. Results the study describes overall, beyond this receptor: Because the study included only a couple of donors, the extent to which the findings can be generalized is limited. After the booster, most of the clones that had expanded following primary vaccination were detected again (roughly 96% of CD4 and 80% to 90% of CD8), which suggests that memory was broadly maintained. FACS-sorted repertoires could contain abundant contaminating clonotypes from the bulk population, so computational filtering was required. Compared with the primary T-cell response, the secondary T-cell response was weaker but faster, peaking on day 5 rather than day 15. A small fraction of clonotypes appeared in both the CD4 and CD8 compartments, likely as a result of convergent recombination.

TCR cDNA was made using 5'RACE template switching, a step that added a universal primer site and unique molecular identifiers. Priming of cDNA synthesis was performed from both the TCR alpha and TCR beta constant segments. Two PCR steps were used to amplify libraries, with sample barcodes and sequencing adapters being added in the second step. Sequencing of the libraries was done on either Illumina HiSeq 2500 (2x100 bp) or NovaSeq (2x150 bp). From the authors' description of their analysis: Reads were demultiplexed and collapsed into UMI consensus sequences with MIGEC, and V(D)J alignment was performed with MiXCR. Using edgeR on replicate PBMC samples, clonotypes were called vaccine-responding if FDR was below 0.01 and the log2 fold change was above 5 up to day 15. Each bulk clonotype received a CD4 or CD8 identity based on whether the sequenced CD4 or CD8 repertoire contained that clonotype at higher abundance. The public reads were run again by TCRdb, first through fastp at Q25 and then through MiXCR, and only productive beta chains were kept. CDR3 protein duplicates are merged, each entry listing the most common genes and DNA. The V and J calls, along with clone size, are taken from TCRdb and not from the paper's own processing. The sample table lists about 240,000 distinct CDR3 sequences, less than 9% of them with a count of one. 0.85% of the sample goes to the ten largest clones.

The chain joins TRBV6-5 to TRBJ1-1; TRBD1 matches 9 bases in the middle. The sequencing here drew on CD4+ T cells sorted from PBMCs, taken 15 days after the yellow fever booster vaccination. The TCR sequence derives from a man aged 25 to 40 who received the YFV17D yellow fever vaccine. The DNA sequence is given as TGTGCCAGCAGTTACCGAGGGACAGGGAGGTTTTCTGAAGCTTTCTTT. Translation gives CASSYRGTGRFSEAFF.